A single T cell receptor beta chain is shown here with its context. The antigen is not known. Trimming pared 3 bases from V and 6 bases from J, leaving 18 bases between. Germline V lookup: CDR1 SGHTA, CDR2 FQGNSA. The length of the CDR3 is 16 residues. The data belong to a study of STAT5B mutations in CD4+ large granular lymphocyte leukemia. Regarding the study as a whole: No patients shared main leukemic clonotypes, though roughly 27% appeared at low frequency elsewhere. Compared with healthy controls (2/35), patient top clones favored TRBV06 (8/27).

Sequencing was at survey level. Authors' analysis steps: Lowest detectable productive clonotype frequency was 2.59 x 10-5. Some clones are missing from TCRdb's copy, which holds only in-frame ones; the method was immunoSEQ multiplex PCR. That table furnishes V, J and clone size, whereas the DNA furnished D and trimming. The sample holds just over 40,000 clones, roughly four fifths seen once. What was sequenced was CD4+ T cells from blood buffy coats. The gene calls are TRBV7-2 and TRBJ2-1, with D tentatively TRBD2 (6 bases). The sequence was obtained from a human donor in good health. The CDR3 nucleotides are TGTGCCAGCAGCTTGGGACCCAGCGGAGCGGGCAATGAGCAGTTCTTC. Encoded protein: CASSLGPSGAGNEQFF.